This TCR beta chain stems from a study of CD8 T cells in ankylosing spondylitis. Study-wide results and caveats: As for the disease-linked clones, they showed a CD8+ phenotype and occurred at relatively low frequencies in peripheral blood. Reactive arthritis synovial fluid and blood were previously reported to contain some motif variants. About 8 highly homologous variants formed a TCR beta motif that appeared characteristic of ankylosing spondylitis blood. Researchers reportedly found disease-linked clones significantly enriched in matched ankylosing spondylitis synovial fluid.

For TCR beta, libraries came from quantitative 5'-RACE with molecular barcodes. TCRdb analysed the 5' RACE reads with MiXCR anew, one entry per CDR3 protein. The data contain 470,000 or so distinct CDR3 sequences, roughly 26% of them seen just once; the ten biggest clones take up approximately 1%. This clonotype came up many times. Its antigen is unknown. The receptor was derived from a male donor with ankylosing spondylitis. Specimen: blood, either unsorted or a sorted T cell fraction (not recorded which).

The CDR3, as DNA: TGCGCCAGCAGCCAAGGGGCATCAGATACGCAGTATTTT. Its translation: CASSQGASDTQYF. The rearrangement joins TRBV4-1 to TRBJ2-3; D remains ambiguous. Germline V gene data show CDR1 as MGHRA and CDR2 as YSYEKL. Trimming removed 1 base from V and 4 bases from J, with 6 bases in between. CDR3 size: 13 residues.